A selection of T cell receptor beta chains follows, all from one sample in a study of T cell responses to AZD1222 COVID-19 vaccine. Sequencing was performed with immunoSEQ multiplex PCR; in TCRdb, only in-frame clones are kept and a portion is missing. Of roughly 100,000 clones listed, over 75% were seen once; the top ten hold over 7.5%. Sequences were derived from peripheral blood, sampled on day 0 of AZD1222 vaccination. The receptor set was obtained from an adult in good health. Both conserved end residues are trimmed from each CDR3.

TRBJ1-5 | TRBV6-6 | ASSLGINQPQH
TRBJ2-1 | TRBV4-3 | ASRKSPVTSEYEQF
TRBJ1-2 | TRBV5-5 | ASSLDDGQGLNYGYT
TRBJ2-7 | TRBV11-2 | ASSPGGGTYEQY
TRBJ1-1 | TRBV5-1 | ASSLLGMEAF
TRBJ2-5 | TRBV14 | ASSQWAAQGETQY
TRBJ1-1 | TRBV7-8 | ASSLAGAGHTEAF
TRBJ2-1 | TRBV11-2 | ASSRLTTLYNEQF
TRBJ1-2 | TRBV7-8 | ASSLWSRTAQVGYT
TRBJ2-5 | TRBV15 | ATQAQGGQETQY
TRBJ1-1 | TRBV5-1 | ASSLPLTELNTEAF
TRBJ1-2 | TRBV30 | AWSVLLLGAGNYGYT
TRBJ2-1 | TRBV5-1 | ASSWRTSFDEQF
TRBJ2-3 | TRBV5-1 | ASSSGTGVTADTQY
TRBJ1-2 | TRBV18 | ASIGTNYGYT
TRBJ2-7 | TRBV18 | ASSPRESEQY
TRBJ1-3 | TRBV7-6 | ASSLTTGSGNTIY
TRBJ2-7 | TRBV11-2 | ASSLLRSSEEGIWYEQY
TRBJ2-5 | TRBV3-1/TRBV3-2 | ASSQEVGYGETQY
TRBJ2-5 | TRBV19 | ASSTLNPSTGTKETQY
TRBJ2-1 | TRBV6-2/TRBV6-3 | ASSYIGLAGNWNEQF
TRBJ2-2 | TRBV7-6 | ASSLAANTGELF
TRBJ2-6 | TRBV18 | GTGMLDSGANVLT
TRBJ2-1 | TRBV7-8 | ASRESGGRSVEQF
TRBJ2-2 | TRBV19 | ATELRQGSGELF
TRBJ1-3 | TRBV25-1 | ASGTDTGNTIY
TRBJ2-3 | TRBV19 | ASSHGLGGADTQY
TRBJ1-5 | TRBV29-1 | SVVVRTGGEGQPQH
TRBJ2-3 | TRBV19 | ASSISRASGGLQRSTDTQY
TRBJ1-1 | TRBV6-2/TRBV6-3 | ASSVRGENTEAF
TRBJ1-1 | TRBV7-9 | ASREAGPLTEAF
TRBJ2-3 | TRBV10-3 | AISESLSAGGLSGDTQY
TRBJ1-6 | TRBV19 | ASTPTGTYNSPLH
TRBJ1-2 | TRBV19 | ASSIPDPNYGYT
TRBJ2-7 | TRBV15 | ATSRDLGRYPNEQY
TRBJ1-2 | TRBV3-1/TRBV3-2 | ASSQIAPGRADYGYT
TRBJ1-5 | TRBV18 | ASSPGRDHPQH
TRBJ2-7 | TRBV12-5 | ASGTGLARYYEQY
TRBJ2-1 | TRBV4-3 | ASSQSGLAGGNEQF
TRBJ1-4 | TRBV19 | ASSMTPNRNGGEKLF
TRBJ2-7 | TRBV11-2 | ASRQNGEQY